This T cell receptor (beta chain) stems from a study of cytomegalovirus exposure and HLA in healthy donors. The study's findings and limits: Certain sequence variants were highly shared and formed a cluster, and this cluster was likely a sequencing artifact. HLA restriction was apparent for most CMV-associated TCR beta chains in a later analysis. Later, an analysis found that common viral pathogens appeared to be linked with several of the most significant clusters.

60 Vbeta and 13 Jbeta primers were used in PCR. TCRdb keeps only in-frame clones here, not all; method: immunoSEQ multiplex PCR. The data show around 190,000 clones, 70% to 80% seen once. As regards this clone: Its target is unknown.

The source material was PBMCs. The source is a young woman in good health and CMV-seropositive.

The DNA of the CDR3 is TGTGCCAGCAGCCCGGGACCTGGGGCGGGATTGAACACCGGGGAGCTGTTTTTT. This sequence encodes CASSPGPGAGLNTGELFF. The chain carries TRBV7-8 and TRBJ2-2; TRBD2 is a possible D gene (6 bases). Trimming left V 5 bases short and J 1 base short, with 20 bases between. This CDR3 comprises 18 residues. CDR1 and CDR2 from the germline V gene are SGHVS and FQNEAQ.